This T cell receptor (beta chain) was retrieved from a study of regulatory T cells in long-lasting Graves disease listed by TCRdb under 2021. Describing the broader study: Persistent Graves' disease meant more than 5 years of antithyroid drug treatment with TSH receptor autoantibodies that stayed positive. Antithyroid drugs had been taken for approximately 10 years on average by persistent Graves' disease patients in the clinical cohort. The study was registered as a clinical trial and conducted in China. A total of roughly 35 samples underwent TCR sequencing: around 13 from persistent and approximately 20 from newly diagnosed Graves' disease patients. Patients with persistent Graves' disease were compared with patients with newly diagnosed Graves' disease using TCR sequencing and RNA sequencing of peripheral blood. Points the paper makes about the study in general: Sequencing and analysis were limited to the TCR beta chain. Lower TCR Shannon entropy and fewer highly expanded clones were observed in persistent Graves' disease patients than in newly diagnosed patients, which suggested clonal expansion. Preferential use of TRBV28, TRBJ1-2 and TRBJ2-5 was observed in persistent disease, whereas TRBV20-1 and TRBJ2-1 were favored in newly diagnosed disease. The small sample size was acknowledged by the authors as a limitation that may reduce accuracy. A larger number of public clonotypes was shared among persistent patients (about 2,700) than among newly diagnosed patients (around 970). The study examined only peripheral blood because the primary lesion, thyroid tissue, could not be accessed.

Receptor amplification or capture employed multiplex PCR. TCRdb lists the instrument as Illumina HiSeq 4000. iRepertoire HTBI primers and Arm-PCR amplification of CDR3 regions were used to construct TCR beta libraries. PCR products were gel purified before sequencing. The original pipeline was this. Across samples, roughly 60 TRBV and roughly 15 TRBJ segments were identified and used for gene usage analysis of CDR3 amino acid clonotypes. COPE and FqMerger were used to merge the filtered high-quality paired reads into contigs. BLAST was used to align contigs to IMGT TRBV, TRBD and TRBJ reference genes, with CDR3 defined following IMGT. Clonotypes above 0.1% frequency were classified as highly expanded clones. Repertoire diversity was measured by Shannon entropy, and V-J evenness by the Gini coefficient. Public clonotypes were defined as clonotypes shared by more than one individual. TCRdb cleaned the public reads at Q25 with fastp, built clones with MiXCR and kept in-frame beta chains. Records with the same CDR3 protein are collapsed into one entry carrying the most frequent genes and DNA. These V and J calls derive from TCRdb rather than the authors' analysis. The table for this sample lists a few hundred thousand distinct CDR3 sequences; less than 30% of them were counted only once. Of the sample, 25% to 30% is held by the ten largest clones.

CDR1 and CDR2 are drawn from the germline V gene: SQVTM, ANQGSEA. The CDR3 numbers 15 residues from cysteine through phenylalanine. Only the CDR3 DNA is retained, 45 bases long and in frame from the first base. At the junction V is shortened by 5 bases and J by 2 bases, with 17 bases in between. Concerning this clonotype itself: Its recognized antigen is unknown. No much larger clone exists at a distance of one base, and base qualities are not known.

Read against the paper, the sample's time point label means: persistent/refractory GD, antithyroid drugs over 5 years with positive TRAb. For both TCR sequencing and RNA sequencing, RNA was extracted from PBMCs in TRIzol. Graves' disease was diagnosed according to American Thyroid Association guidelines. The patients came from an endocrinology department in Xi'an, China. Each patient gave about 10 milliliters of peripheral blood, collected in an EDTA anticoagulant tube. Ficoll Paque Plus density gradient separation was used to isolate PBMCs, and no additional T cell sorting was done. An Agilent 2100 Bioanalyzer and agarose gel were used to check RNA quality, and a NanoDrop 2000 was used to measure RNA concentration.

The chain is made from TRBV29-1 and TRBJ2-3, and the D gene may be TRBD1, 6 bases matching. This sequence was found in a woman aged 40-49 years with Graves disease. Donor details come from another sample of the same person, matched by shared clones. This material consisted of peripheral blood mononuclear cells (PBMCs), taken when the disease was refractory, from a patient treated with antithyroid drugs. The DNA sequence is TGCAGCGTTAAATCGTGGACAGCCCACACAGATACGCAGTATTTT. Translated, it reads CSVKSWTAHTDTQYF.